Listed below are T cell receptor beta chains from one sample, sequenced in a study of cytomegalovirus exposure and HLA in healthy donors. Measured with immunoSEQ multiplex PCR; TCRdb has only the in-frame clones, and not every one. This table holds approximately 300,000 clones, roughly 88% found once. Material: PBMCs. Receptors originate from a woman in her late teens or twenties in good health and CMV-seronegative. Each CDR3 is given with its conserved first and last residue. The order of the fields is D gene, V gene, J gene, clone size, CDR3 protein, CDR3 DNA. The D gene is left open where the match is weak. The size of a clone is reported for some rows only, either as once, few or many, or as a class for expanded clones.

TRBD1	TRBV18	TRBJ1-4	-	CASSPGTANEKLFF	TGTGCCAGCTCACCCGGGACAGCTAATGAAAAACTGTTTTTT
TRBD1	TRBV7-9	TRBJ1-1	-	CASSLAGDRGAFF	TGTGCCAGCAGCTTAGCAGGGGACAGGGGAGCTTTCTTT
-	TRBV1	TRBJ2-3	-	CTSSQRLAAPSTDTQYF	TGCACCAGCAGCCAACGACTAGCGGCCCCTAGCACAGATACGCAGTATTTT
-	TRBV2	TRBJ2-1	-	CASSEMAGPYNEQFF	TGTGCCAGCAGTGAAATGGCGGGTCCGTACAATGAGCAGTTCTTC
TRBD1	TRBV29-1	TRBJ2-4	once	CSVRDRGNIQYF	TGCAGCGTTCGGGACAGGGGTAACATTCAGTACTTC
TRBD2	TRBV11-2	TRBJ2-1	-	CASRNYPGTSGYYEQFF	TGTGCCAGCAGGAATTACCCCGGGACTAGCGGGTACTATGAGCAGTTCTTC
-	TRBV18	TRBJ1-5	-	CASSPRPTHQPQHF	TGTGCCAGCTCACCACGACCGACTCATCAGCCCCAGCATTTT
-	TRBV5-8	TRBJ1-4	-	CASSQGSHEKLFF	TGTGCCAGCAGCCAGGGGTCTCATGAAAAACTGTTTTTT
TRBD1	TRBV5-1	TRBJ1-1	-	CASSSGTENMNTEAFF	TGCGCCAGCAGCTCCGGGACAGAGAATATGAACACTGAAGCTTTCTTT
TRBD2	TRBV7-2	TRBJ2-7	-	CASSLGPFGRGEQYF	TGTGCCAGCAGCTTAGGCCCTTTCGGGAGGGGTGAGCAGTACTTC
-	TRBV4-2	TRBJ2-1	-	CASSQDRLDEQFF	TGTGCCAGCAGCCAAGACCGGTTGGATGAGCAGTTCTTC
TRBD1	TRBV18	TRBJ2-3	-	CASSPRDRVTDTQYF	TGTGCCAGCTCACCTCGGGACAGGGTGACAGATACGCAGTATTTT
-	TRBV2	TRBJ2-5	-	CASKGEETQYF	TGTGCCAGCAAGGGGGAAGAGACCCAGTACTTC
TRBD1	TRBV10-3	TRBJ1-5	few	CAISDQGVGQPQHF	TGTGCCATCAGTGACCAGGGGGTAGGTCAGCCCCAGCATTTT
TRBD1	TRBV4-3	TRBJ1-5	-	CASSQSRTGYQPQHF	TGCGCCAGCAGCCAATCCCGGACAGGTTATCAGCCCCAGCATTTT
-	TRBV5-1	TRBJ2-7	-	CASSLEQQYEQYF	TGCGCCAGCAGCTTGGAACAGCAGTACGAGCAGTACTTC
TRBD2	TRBV4-2	TRBJ2-7	-	CASSQDRELAGGNSYEQYF	TGTGCCAGCAGCCAAGATCGTGAACTAGCGGGAGGTAACTCCTACGAGCAGTACTTC
TRBD2	TRBV10-3	TRBJ2-7	-	CAISEREGQGEQYF	TGTGCCATCAGTGAGCGGGAGGGCCAAGGCGAGCAGTACTTC
TRBD1	TRBV7-9	TRBJ1-4	-	CASSLDDRAINEKLFF	TGTGCCAGCAGCCTGGACGACAGGGCTATTAATGAAAAACTGTTTTTT
TRBD1	TRBV15	TRBJ2-1	-	CATSPRDRGVYEQFF	TGTGCCACCAGCCCACGGGACAGGGGGGTTTATGAGCAGTTCTTC
-	TRBV27	TRBJ2-5	once	CASSLSTPGWKTQYF	TGTGCCAGCAGTTTATCAACCCCAGGGTGGAAGACCCAGTACTTC
TRBD1	TRBV5-6	TRBJ2-2	-	CASSLGQGAIGELFF	TGTGCCAGCAGCTTGGGACAGGGGGCGATCGGGGAGCTGTTTTTT
-	TRBV2	TRBJ2-5	-	CASSGWETQYF	TGTGCCAGCTCTGGCTGGGAGACCCAGTACTTC
-	TRBV7-9	TRBJ2-1	-	CASSFGQGFDNEQFF	TGTGCCAGCAGCTTTGGCCAGGGGTTCGACAATGAGCAGTTCTTC
-	TRBV25-1	TRBJ2-2	few	CASSEWSTGELFF	TGTGCCAGCAGTGAATGGAGCACCGGGGAGCTGTTTTTT
-	TRBV7-2	TRBJ2-1	-	CASSNRQAAGNEQFF	TGTGCCAGCAGCAACCGGCAGGCGGCAGGGAATGAGCAGTTCTTC